The present T cell receptor beta chain was sequenced within a study of beta chain features in type 1 diabetes. CD45RO/CCR7/CD25/CD127/CD95/CD27 sorting isolated CD4+ naive, central memory, regulatory and stem cell-like memory cells. The V gene end was trimmed by 5 bases and the J gene end by 0 bases; junction bases not matched to a gene: 12. This CDR3 comprises 17 residues. CDR1 is SGHRS and CDR2 is YFSETQ in the germline V gene. Expressed TCRB transcripts were sequenced after all isolated RNA was converted to cDNA. Sequencing was performed with immunoSEQ multiplex PCR; in TCRdb, only in-frame clones are kept and a portion is missing. The data contain a few hundred thousand clones, 20% of them seen just once; the ten biggest clones take up 0.044%.

The sequence derives from a woman younger than 30 in good health. Sequencing was carried out using naive CD4+ T cells from blood. This chain links TRBV5-1 with TRBJ2-7, with 9 bases identical to TRBD1. The CDR3 sequence is CASRLTGGQGLSYEQYF. CDR3 DNA: TGCGCCAGCAGACTAACAGGGGGCCAAGGCCTCTCCTACGAGCAGTACTTC.